This TCR beta chain was sequenced in a study of T cell changes during pregnancy in multiple sclerosis (dated by TCRdb to between 2018 and 2021). General notes on the study: In women with multiple sclerosis, the researchers looked at how the T cell repertoire shifted as pregnancy progressed.

A note on this clone: What antigen it recognizes has not been identified. No clone much larger than this one lies a single base away; base qualities are absent.

Receptor amplification or capture employed the immunoSEQ multiplex PCR assay. What TCRdb holds here is the immuneACCESS table cut down to in-frame rearrangements. Part of the clones is not present; checked against another copy, under half of the missing clones reflect an unresolved V gene, and the others are unexplained. The sample table holds about 22,000 clones, of which more than 85% were seen once. The ten largest clones represent about 8.4% of the sample. The source material was CD8+ T cells from peripheral blood mononuclear cells, sampled after pregnancy. The TCR originated in a female donor with multiple sclerosis, enrolled in a pregnancy study.

The nucleotide sequence reads as follows: TGTGCCAGCAGCTCCGACAGAAATACGCAGTATTTT. It translates as CASSSDRNTQYF. Recombination linked TRBV7-3 to TRBJ2-3; the D gene is perhaps TRBD1, from 5 matching bases. The CDR3 measures 12 amino acids from cysteine to phenylalanine. The kept DNA is CDR3 alone, 36 bases in frame from the first base. From the germline V gene, CDR1 is SGHTA and CDR2 is FQGTGA. V loses 4 bases, J loses 7 bases, and the germline ends lie 9 bases apart.